This T cell receptor (beta chain) was captured by sequencing in a study of control samples from healthy donors and cancer patients. Some clones are missing from TCRdb's copy, which holds only in-frame ones; the method was immunoSEQ multiplex PCR. The profile shows approximately 160,000 clones, 90% to 95% of them singletons. Material: blood. The receptor was derived from a woman between 18 and 29 years old in good health.

The CDR3 reads CATSVGSYNSPLHF. The CDR3 region has the DNA TGTGCCACCTCTGTTGGCTCCTATAATTCACCCCTCCACTTT. V usage is TRBV6-5 and J usage is TRBJ1-6; D unclear. Deletions cut 10 bases from V and 0 bases from J, with 10 bases between. The CDR3 extends over 14 amino acids. Per the germline V gene, CDR1 is MNHEY and CDR2 is SVGAGI.